What follows is one T cell receptor (beta chain) and its context. Its antigen is as yet unknown. This sample is part of a study of a mutant IDH1 vaccine in newly diagnosed glioma. Only in-frame clones appear in the TCRdb table, and some are missing; sequencing was by immunoSEQ multiplex PCR. The table has around 56,000 clones, approximately 91% seen once. Whole-study results and caveats: Of all patients, about 94% showed vaccine-induced immune responses.

Sample time point: baseline, week 1 (first vaccination visit). Treatment of the sample: pre-vaccination baseline after standard-of-care therapy. CDR1 and CDR2 (germline): LGHNA, YSLEER. This CDR3 spans 14 amino acids. V lost 4 bases and J lost 1, with 11 bases in between. Sequencing was performed on PBMCs, taken from a glioma patient treated with radiotherapy, temozolomide or both. The source is a man aged 50-60 years with glioma. The chain links TRBV4-3 to TRBJ2-7, with D unclear. In DNA form, the CDR3 reads TGCGCCAGCAGCCCGGAATGGTTATCCTACGAGCAGTACTTC. It yields the protein CASSPEWLSYEQYF.